This entry concerns a single T cell receptor beta chain. The investigators reverse transcribed all of the isolated RNA, so they sequenced expressed TCRB transcripts. Naive, central memory and regulatory T cell samples came to a mean of approximately 4 million reads. Profiling relied on immunoSEQ multiplex PCR, and the TCRdb table lists in-frame clones only, not all of them. The table records fewer than 650,000 clones, 15% of them present only once. The CDR3 spans 15 residues. In germline, CDR1 is LNHDA, CDR2 SQIVND (reference sequence). V lost 6 bases to trimming and J lost 1 base, with 15 bases between them. The data originate from a study of beta chain features in type 1 diabetes.

The receptor's source is a man aged 18-30 years in good health. The V and J genes are TRBV19 and TRBJ1-1, with D unresolved. The specimen was naive CD4+ T cells from blood. CDR3 coding DNA: TGTGCCAGTAGGGGGTTTTCTGCGAGGAACACTGAAGCTTTCTTT. Translating gives CASRGFSARNTEAFF.